This TCR beta chain was recorded in a study of early T cells in non-severe SARS-CoV-2 infection. This CDR3 has 14 amino acids. Unmatched junction bases numbered 8, after V lost 6 bases and J lost 6 bases. Germline CDR1 is MNHNY and CDR2 is SVGAGI (reference sequence). TCRdb re-called the 5' RACE reads with MiXCR, one entry per CDR3 protein. The profile shows around 61,000 distinct CDR3 sequences, over 12% of them singletons. The sample consisted of whole blood, taken at baseline. J is TRBJ2-7 and V is TRBV6-6; 10 nucleotides align to TRBD2. This receptor was taken from an adult who was a healthcare worker with PCR-confirmed SARS-CoV-2 infection or an uninfected control (not recorded which). The CDR3 protein is CASSTSGISSEQYF. CDR3 sequence (DNA): TGTGCCAGCAGCACTAGCGGGATATCAAGCGAGCAGTACTTC.